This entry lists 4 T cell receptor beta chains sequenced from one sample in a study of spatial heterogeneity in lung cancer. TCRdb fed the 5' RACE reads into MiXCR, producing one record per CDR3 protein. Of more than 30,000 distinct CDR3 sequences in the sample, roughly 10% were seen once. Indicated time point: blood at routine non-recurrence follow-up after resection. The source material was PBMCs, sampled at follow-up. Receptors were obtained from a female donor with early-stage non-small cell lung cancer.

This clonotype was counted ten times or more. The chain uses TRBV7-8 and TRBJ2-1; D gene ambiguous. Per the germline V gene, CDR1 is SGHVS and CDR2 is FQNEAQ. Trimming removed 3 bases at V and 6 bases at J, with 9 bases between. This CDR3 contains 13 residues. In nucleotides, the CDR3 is TGTGCCAGCAGCTTCCGCGCGTCCAATGAGCAGTTCTTC. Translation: CASSFRASNEQFF.

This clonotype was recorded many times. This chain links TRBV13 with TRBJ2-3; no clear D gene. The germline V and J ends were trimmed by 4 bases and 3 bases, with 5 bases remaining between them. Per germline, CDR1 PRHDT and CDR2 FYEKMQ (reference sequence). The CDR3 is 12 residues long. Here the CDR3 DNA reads TGTGCCAGCAGCTCTAGAACAGATACGCAGTATTTT. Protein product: CASSSRTDTQYF.

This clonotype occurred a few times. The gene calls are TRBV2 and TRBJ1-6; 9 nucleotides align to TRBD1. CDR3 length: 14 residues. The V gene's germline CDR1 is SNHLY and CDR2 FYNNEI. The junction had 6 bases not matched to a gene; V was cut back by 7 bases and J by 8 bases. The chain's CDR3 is CASMDGQGYSPLHF. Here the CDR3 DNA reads TGTGCCAGCATGGACGGACAGGGGTATTCACCCCTCCACTTT.

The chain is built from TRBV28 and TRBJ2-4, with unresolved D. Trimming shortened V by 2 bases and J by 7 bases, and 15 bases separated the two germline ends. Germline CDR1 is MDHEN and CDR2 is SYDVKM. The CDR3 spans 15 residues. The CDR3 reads CASSLGPWTSNIQYF. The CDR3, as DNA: TGTGCCAGCAGTTTAGGGCCCTGGACCAGTAACATTCAGTACTTC.